This TCR beta chain was captured in a study of type 1 regulatory T cells. For the study at large: This in vitro CD4 product, T-allo10, is enriched for Tr1 cells and alloantigen-specific. Overall study findings and caveats: Tr1 cells had a more restricted TCR repertoire than non-Tr1 cells.

This clonotype was seen ten or more times. Its antigen is unknown. Germline V lookup: CDR1 SQVTM, CDR2 ANQGSEA. V shed 6 bases and J 7 bases; nucleotides not matched to a gene: 9. The CDR3 has 13 residues. From the reads, TCRdb called clonotypes with MiXCR, one entry per CDR3 protein. The data hold 65,000 to 80,000 distinct CDR3 sequences, with more than 20% observed a single time. The sequenced sample consisted of cultured type 1 regulatory T (Tr1) cells, either the whole culture or a sorted fraction (not recorded which). This rearrangement joins TRBV29-1 to TRBJ2-7; 10 positions agree with TRBD1. The TCR was taken from a human donor in good health. CDR3 loop: CSVLPGQGREQYF. CDR3 sequence (DNA): TGCAGCGTCCTCCCGGGACAGGGGCGTGAGCAGTACTTC.